The present T cell receptor beta chain was sequenced within a study of radiation and T cells in renal cell carcinoma. Clones were read by immunoSEQ multiplex PCR, and TCRdb kept only the in-frame ones, dropping some. The sample lists 100,000 to 150,000 clones, 80% to 85% occurring once. Described time point: baseline pretreatment blood. This sample's treatment: 15 Gy SBRT to primary tumor, nephrectomy 4 weeks later. Serial blood draws occurred at baseline and 2 and 4 weeks post-SBRT. CDR1 and CDR2 from the germline V gene are GTSNPN and SVGIG (reference sequence). This CDR3 is built from 15 residues. V lost 5 bases, J lost 10 bases, and 12 bases stayed unmatched.

Material: blood, obtained from a patient whose treatment included radiotherapy and nephrectomy. The origin of this receptor is a woman aged 55-69 years with renal cell carcinoma. The chain carries TRBV30 and TRBJ1-6, with 9 positions matching TRBD1. The CDR3 nucleotides are TGTGCCTGGGCTCAGGGCACAGGGGGCAGGTCACCCCTCCACTTT. This encodes CAWAQGTGGRSPLHF.